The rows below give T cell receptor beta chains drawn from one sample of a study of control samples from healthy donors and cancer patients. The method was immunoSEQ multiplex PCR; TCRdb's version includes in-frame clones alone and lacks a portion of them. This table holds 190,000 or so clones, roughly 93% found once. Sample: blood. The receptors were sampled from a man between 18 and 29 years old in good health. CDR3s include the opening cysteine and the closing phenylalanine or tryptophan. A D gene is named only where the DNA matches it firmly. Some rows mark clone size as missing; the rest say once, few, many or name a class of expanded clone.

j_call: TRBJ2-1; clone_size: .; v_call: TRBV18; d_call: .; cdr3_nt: TGTGCCAGCTCCCCGCGGGATGAGCAGTTCTTC; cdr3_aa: CASSPRDEQFF
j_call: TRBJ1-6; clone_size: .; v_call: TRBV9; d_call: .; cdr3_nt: TGTGCCAGCAGCGGCCTGATCTCACCCCTCCACTTT; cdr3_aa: CASSGLISPLHF
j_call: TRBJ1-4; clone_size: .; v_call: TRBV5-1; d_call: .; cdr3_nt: TGCGCCAGCAGCTCTACAGGAGCAACTAATGAAAAACTGTTTTTT; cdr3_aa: CASSSTGATNEKLFF
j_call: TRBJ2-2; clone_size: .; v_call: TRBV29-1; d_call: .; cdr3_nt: TGCAGTGTACGAGAAAACACCGGGGAGCTGTTTTTT; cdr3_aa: CSVRENTGELFF
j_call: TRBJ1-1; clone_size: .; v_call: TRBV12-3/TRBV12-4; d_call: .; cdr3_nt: TGTGCCAGCAGTTTTCGGAGGGCTGAAGCTTTCTTT; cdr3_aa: CASSFRRAEAFF
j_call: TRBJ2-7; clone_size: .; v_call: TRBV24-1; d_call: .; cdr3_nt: TGTGCCACCAGTGATTTCCGCCAAGGGGACGAGCAGTACTTC; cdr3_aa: CATSDFRQGDEQYF
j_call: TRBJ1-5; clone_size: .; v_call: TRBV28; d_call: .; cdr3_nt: TGTGCCAGCAGCGGGGATCAGCCCCAGCATTTT; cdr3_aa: CASSGDQPQHF
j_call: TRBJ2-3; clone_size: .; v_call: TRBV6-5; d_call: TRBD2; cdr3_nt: TGTGCCAGCAGAGATAGCGGGACTCGCACAGATACGCAGTATTTT; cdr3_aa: CASRDSGTRTDTQYF
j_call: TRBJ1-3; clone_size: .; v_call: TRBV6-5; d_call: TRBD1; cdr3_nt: TGTGCCAGCAGTCAGGACAGGGCTGGAAACACCATATATTTT; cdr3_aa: CASSQDRAGNTIYF
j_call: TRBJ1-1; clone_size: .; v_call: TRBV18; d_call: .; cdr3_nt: TGTGCCAGCTCACCACTCTCCGATCGGGCCAAAGAAGCTTTCTTT; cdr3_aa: CASSPLSDRAKEAFF
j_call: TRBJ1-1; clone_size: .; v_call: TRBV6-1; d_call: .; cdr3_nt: TGTGCCAGCAGTGAAAGACCCTTAGGGATTATGAACACTGAAGCTTTCTTT; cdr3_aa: CASSERPLGIMNTEAFF
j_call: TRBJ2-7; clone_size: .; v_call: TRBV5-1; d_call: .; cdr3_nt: TGCGCGAGCACCCGAGACAGCGTTACCTACGAGCAGTACTTC; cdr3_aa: CASTRDSVTYEQYF
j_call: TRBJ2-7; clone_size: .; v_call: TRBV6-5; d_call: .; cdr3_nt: TGTGCCAGCAGTTATAACAGACAGGCCCTCTACGAGCAGTACTTC; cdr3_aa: CASSYNRQALYEQYF
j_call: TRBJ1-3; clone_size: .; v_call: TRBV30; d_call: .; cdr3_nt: TGTGCCTGGACCTTCGGGACGGCTGGAAACACCATATATTTT; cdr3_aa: CAWTFGTAGNTIYF
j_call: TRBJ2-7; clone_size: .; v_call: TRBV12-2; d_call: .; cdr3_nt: TGTGCAAGTCGTTCCGGGACTTGTCACTACGAGCAGTACTTC; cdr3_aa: CASRSGTCHYEQYF
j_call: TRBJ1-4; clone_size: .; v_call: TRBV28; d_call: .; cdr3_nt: TGTGCCAGCAGCGATACCAGGGTGTTGACTAATGAAAAACTGTTTTTT; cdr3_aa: CASSDTRVLTNEKLFF
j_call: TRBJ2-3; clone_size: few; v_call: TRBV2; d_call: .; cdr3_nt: TGTGCCAGCAGCCCTAGCACAGATACGCAGTATTTT; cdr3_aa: CASSPSTDTQYF
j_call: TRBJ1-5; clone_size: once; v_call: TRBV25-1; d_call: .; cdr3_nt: TGTGCCAGCAGTGAAGCAGGGTATAGCAATCAGCCCCAGCATTTT; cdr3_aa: CASSEAGYSNQPQHF
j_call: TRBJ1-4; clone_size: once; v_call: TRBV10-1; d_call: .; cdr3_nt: TGCGCCAGCAGTGGACAGGCTTGTGAAAAACTGTTTTTT; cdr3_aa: CASSGQACEKLFF
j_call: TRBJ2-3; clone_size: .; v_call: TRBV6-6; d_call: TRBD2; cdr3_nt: TGTTCCGGAGCGGGGGAATGGGGGGATACGCAGTATTTT; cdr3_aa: CSGAGEWGDTQYF
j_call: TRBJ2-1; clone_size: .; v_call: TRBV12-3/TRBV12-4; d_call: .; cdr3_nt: TGTGCCAGCAGTTTAGGTGGCCCAGTTCAGTTCTTC; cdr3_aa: CASSLGGPVQFF
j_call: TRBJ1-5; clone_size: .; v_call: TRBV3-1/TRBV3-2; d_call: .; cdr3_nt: TGTGCCAGCAGCCCCATGTATAGCAATCAGCCCCAGCATTTT; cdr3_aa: CASSPMYSNQPQHF
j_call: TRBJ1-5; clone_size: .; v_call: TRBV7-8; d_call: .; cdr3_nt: TGTGCCAGCAGCTCAAGGACCGTGAGCAATCAGCCCCAGCATTTT; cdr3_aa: CASSSRTVSNQPQHF
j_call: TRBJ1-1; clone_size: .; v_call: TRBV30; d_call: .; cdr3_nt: TGTGCCTGGAGAGTTGGGACTGAAGCTTTCTTT; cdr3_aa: CAWRVGTEAFF
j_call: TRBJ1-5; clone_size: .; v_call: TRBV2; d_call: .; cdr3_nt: TGTGCCAGCAGTGCCCTGGTAGGTATCAGCAATCAGCCCCAGCATTTT; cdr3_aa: CASSALVGISNQPQHF
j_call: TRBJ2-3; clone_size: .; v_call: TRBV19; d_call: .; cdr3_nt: TGTGCCAGTAGTACCCGCCAGGGGACGCAGTATTTT; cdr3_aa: CASSTRQGTQYF
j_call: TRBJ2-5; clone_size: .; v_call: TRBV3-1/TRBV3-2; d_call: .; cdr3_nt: TGTGCCAGCAGCCAAGTAGTAAGGGTGGGGGAGACCCAGTACTTC; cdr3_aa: CASSQVVRVGETQYF
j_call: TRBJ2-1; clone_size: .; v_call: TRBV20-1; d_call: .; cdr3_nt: TGCAGTGCTAGTCGTGGGGGCAATGAGCAGTTCTTC; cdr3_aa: CSASRGGNEQFF
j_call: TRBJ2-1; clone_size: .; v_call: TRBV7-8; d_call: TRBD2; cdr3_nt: TGTGCCAGCAGCCCCAGACTAGCCGTGAGCTCCTACAATGAGCAGTTCTTC; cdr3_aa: CASSPRLAVSSYNEQFF
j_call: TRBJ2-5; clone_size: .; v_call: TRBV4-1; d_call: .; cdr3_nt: TGCGCCAGCCGCGGCGGGGCCGCAGGAGAGACCCAGTACTTC; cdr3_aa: CASRGGAAGETQYF
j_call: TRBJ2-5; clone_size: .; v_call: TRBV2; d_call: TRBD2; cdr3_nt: TGTGCCAGCCTTTTGGCGGGGGAGCGGACCCAGTACTTC; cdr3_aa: CASLLAGERTQYF
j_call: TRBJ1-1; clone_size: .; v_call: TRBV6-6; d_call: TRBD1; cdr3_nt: TGTGCCAGCCTTTATCCCCTAACAGGGGGGACTGAAGCTTTCTTT; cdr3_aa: CASLYPLTGGTEAFF
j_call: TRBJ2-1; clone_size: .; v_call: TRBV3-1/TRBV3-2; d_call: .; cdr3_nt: TGTGCCAGCAGCCAAGTAGAGGCAGACCAGTTCTTC; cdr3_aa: CASSQVEADQFF
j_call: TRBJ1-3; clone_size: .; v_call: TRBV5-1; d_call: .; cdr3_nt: TGCGCCAGCAGAGGGACCATCGACGGTAACACCATATATTTT; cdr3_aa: CASRGTIDGNTIYF
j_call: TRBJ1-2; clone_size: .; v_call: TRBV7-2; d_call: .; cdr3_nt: TGTGCCAGCAGCTTAGCGCCCGGAAGCGGCTACACCTTC; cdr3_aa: CASSLAPGSGYTF
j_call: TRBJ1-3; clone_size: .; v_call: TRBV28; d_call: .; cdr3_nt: TGTGCCAGCAGTTTGGTCCGGGGAAGGCACACCATATATTTT; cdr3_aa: CASSLVRGRHTIYF
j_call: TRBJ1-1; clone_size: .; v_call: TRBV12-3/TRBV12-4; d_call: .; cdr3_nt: TGTGCCAGCAGTACAACAGGGTCGTATGAAGCTTTCTTT; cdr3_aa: CASSTTGSYEAFF
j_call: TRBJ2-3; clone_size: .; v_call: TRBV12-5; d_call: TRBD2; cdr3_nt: TGTGCTAGTGGTTTGGGAGCGGGGGGGCCAGATACGCAGTATTTT; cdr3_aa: CASGLGAGGPDTQYF
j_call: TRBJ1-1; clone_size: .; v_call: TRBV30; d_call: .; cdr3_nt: TGTGCCTGGAAAGACAGGCGGCAGGAAGCTTTCTTT; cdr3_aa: CAWKDRRQEAFF
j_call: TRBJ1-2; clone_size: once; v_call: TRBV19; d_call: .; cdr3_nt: TGTGCCAGTAGTATTTTAGGGAGCGGCTACACCTTC; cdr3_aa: CASSILGSGYTF
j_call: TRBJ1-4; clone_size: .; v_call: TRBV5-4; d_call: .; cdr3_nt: TGTGCCAGCAGCCTTTGGGGGCCAAATGAAAAACTGTTTTTT; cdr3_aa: CASSLWGPNEKLFF
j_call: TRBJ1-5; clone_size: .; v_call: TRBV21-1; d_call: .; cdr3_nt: TGTGCCAGCAGCAGGGGCTCGTTTAGCAATCAGCCCCAGCATTTT; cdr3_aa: CASSRGSFSNQPQHF
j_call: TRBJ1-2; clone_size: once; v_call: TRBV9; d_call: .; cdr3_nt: TGTGCCAGCAGCCCCGTGGCCAACTATGGCTACACCTTC; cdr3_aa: CASSPVANYGYTF
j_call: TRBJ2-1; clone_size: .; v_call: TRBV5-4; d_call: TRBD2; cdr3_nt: TGTGCCAGCAGCCCGAATAGCGGGAGCTACAATGAGCAGTTCTTC; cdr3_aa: CASSPNSGSYNEQFF
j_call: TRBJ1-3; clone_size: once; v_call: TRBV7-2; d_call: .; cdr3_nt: TGTGCCAGCAGCTTAGTATCAGGGGCTGGAAACACCATATATTTT; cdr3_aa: CASSLVSGAGNTIYF
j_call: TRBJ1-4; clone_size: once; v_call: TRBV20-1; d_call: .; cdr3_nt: TGCAGTGCTAGTGGGGATCTCGGGAAACTGTTTTTT; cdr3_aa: CSASGDLGKLFF
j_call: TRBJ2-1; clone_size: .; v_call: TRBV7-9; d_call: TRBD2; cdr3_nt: TGTGCCAGCAGCTCCACGGCTGGGACTAACTACAATGAGCAGTTCTTC; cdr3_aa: CASSSTAGTNYNEQFF
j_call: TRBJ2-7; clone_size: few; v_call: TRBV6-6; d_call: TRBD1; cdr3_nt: TGTGCCAGCAGTGGACAGGGCTACGAGCAGTACTTC; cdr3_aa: CASSGQGYEQYF
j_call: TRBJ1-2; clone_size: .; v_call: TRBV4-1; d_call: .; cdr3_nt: TGCGCCAGCAGCCAAGGCCCTAACGGGGGGGATGGCTACACCTTC; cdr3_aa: CASSQGPNGGDGYTF
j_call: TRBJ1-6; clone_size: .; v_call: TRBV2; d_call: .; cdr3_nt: TGTGCCAGCGGGGTGTTGAATAATTCACCCCTCCACTTT; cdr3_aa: CASGVLNNSPLHF
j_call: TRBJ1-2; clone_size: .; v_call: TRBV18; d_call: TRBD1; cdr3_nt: TGTGCCAGCTCACCAGCAGGGGGCGCGATCAGTAATGGCTACACCTTC; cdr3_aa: CASSPAGGAISNGYTF
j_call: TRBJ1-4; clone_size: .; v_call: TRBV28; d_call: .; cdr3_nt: TGTGCCAGCAGTTTCCAGGGAACTAATGAAAAACTGTTTTTT; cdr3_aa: CASSFQGTNEKLFF
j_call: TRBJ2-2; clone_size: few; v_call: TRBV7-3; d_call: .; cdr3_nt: TGTGCCAGCAGGGTAGGGGCGAACACCGGGGAGCTGTTTTTT; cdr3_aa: CASRVGANTGELFF